The T cell receptor beta chain under discussion was sequenced for a study of OX40 agonist ivuxolimab in advanced cancers. Overall study: Intravenous ivuxolimab was administered to patients every 2 weeks at 0.01 to 10 mg/kg. Three patients got partial responses; one had hepatocellular carcinoma and two had cutaneous melanoma. Regarding the study as a whole: Some nonresponders additionally presented with little normalized T-cell clonal expansion. CD4+ and CD8+ T cells in blood underwent clonal expansion by week 6 at 0.1 to 3.0 mg/kg.

Regarding this clone: Antigen specificity is unknown.

Only in-frame clones appear in the TCRdb table, and some are missing; sequencing was by immunoSEQ multiplex PCR. The sample consists of 65,000 to 95,000 clones, around four fifths of them appearing once. This clonotype was sampled from an adult with an advanced solid tumor such as melanoma, head and neck, liver or kidney cancer. The sequencing here drew on CD4+ or CD8+ T cells sorted from blood, taken in a trial of the OX40 agonist ivuxolimab.

The CDR3 here is CASSFSLAGSNQPQHF. CDR3 coding DNA: TGTGCCAGCAGTTTTTCCCTGGCAGGGAGCAATCAGCCCCAGCATTTT. The gene calls are TRBV28 and TRBJ1-5; TRBD1 might be the D (5 bases). Trimming took 3 bases from V and 1 from J, leaving 13 bases between them. CDR1 and CDR2 from the germline V gene are MDHEN and SYDVKM. The CDR3 covers 16 residues. The whole variable domain, remainder taken from reference TRBV28 and TRBJ1-5, is DVKVTQSSRYLVKRTGEKVFLECVQDMDHENMFWYRQDPGLGLRLIYFSYDVKMKEKGDIPEGYSVSREKKERFSLILESASTNQTSMYLCASSFSLAGSNQPQHFGDGTRLSIL.